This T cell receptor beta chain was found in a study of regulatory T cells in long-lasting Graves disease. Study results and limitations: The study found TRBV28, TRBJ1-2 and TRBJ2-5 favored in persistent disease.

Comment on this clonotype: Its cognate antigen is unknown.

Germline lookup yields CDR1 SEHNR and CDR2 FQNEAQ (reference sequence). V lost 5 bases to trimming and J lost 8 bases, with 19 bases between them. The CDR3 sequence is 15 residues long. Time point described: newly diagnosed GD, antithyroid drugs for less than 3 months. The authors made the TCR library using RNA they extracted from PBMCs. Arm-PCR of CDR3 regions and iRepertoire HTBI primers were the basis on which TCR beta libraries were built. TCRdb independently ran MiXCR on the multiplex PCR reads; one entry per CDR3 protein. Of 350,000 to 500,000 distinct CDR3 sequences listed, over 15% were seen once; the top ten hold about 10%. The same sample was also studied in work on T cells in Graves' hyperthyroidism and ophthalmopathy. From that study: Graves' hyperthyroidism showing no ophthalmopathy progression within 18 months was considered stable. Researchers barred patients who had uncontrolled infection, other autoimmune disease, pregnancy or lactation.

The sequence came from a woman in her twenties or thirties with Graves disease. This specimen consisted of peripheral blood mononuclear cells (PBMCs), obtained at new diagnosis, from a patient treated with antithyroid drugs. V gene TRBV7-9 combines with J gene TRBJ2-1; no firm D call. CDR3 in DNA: TGTGCCAGCAGCCGTTACAGACTTCTGGCCCATGAGCAGTTCTTC. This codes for CASSRYRLLAHEQFF. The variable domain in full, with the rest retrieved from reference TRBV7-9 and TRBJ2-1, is DTGVSQNPRHKITKRGQNVTFRCDPISEHNRLYWYRQTLGQGPEFLTYFQNEAQLEKSRLLSDRFSAERPKGSFSTLEIQRTEQGDSAMYLCASSRYRLLAHEQFFGPGTRLTVL.